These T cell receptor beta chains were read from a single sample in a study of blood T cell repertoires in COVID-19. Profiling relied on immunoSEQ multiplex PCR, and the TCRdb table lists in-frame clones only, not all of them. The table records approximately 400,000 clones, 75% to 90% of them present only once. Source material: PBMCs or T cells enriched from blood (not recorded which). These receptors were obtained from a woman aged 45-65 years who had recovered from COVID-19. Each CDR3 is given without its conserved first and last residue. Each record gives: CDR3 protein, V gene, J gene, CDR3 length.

CDR3: ASSIGENTEAF; V: TRBV19; J: TRBJ1-1; length: 11
CDR3: ASSPRDRSGYT; V: TRBV14; J: TRBJ1-2; length: 11
CDR3: ASSPSTGPRGYT; V: TRBV3-1/TRBV3-2; J: TRBJ1-2; length: 12
CDR3: ASSYGGRSTEAF; V: TRBV27; J: TRBJ1-1; length: 12
CDR3: ASSLGGGIAKNIQY; V: TRBV7-9; J: TRBJ2-4; length: 14
CDR3: ASSGSGGNAQETQY; V: TRBV5-1; J: TRBJ2-5; length: 14
CDR3: ATVVDKEPGTGPLVNEQF; V: TRBV24-1; J: TRBJ2-1; length: 18
CDR3: ASSLGGTGSSYEQY; V: TRBV11-3; J: TRBJ2-7; length: 14
CDR3: ASSAKLQGEAF; V: TRBV7-9; J: TRBJ1-1; length: 11
CDR3: ASSGRTSGSGTQY; V: TRBV2; J: TRBJ2-5; length: 13
CDR3: ASSTRTGVTYEQY; V: TRBV7-8; J: TRBJ2-7; length: 13
CDR3: ASSLGGSSYNEQF; V: TRBV5-1; J: TRBJ2-1; length: 13
CDR3: ASSSALAAYNEQF; V: TRBV7-3; J: TRBJ2-1; length: 13
CDR3: SVEFTTDTQY; V: TRBV29-1; J: TRBJ2-3; length: 10
CDR3: ASSKTTAGQGSYEQY; V: TRBV2; J: TRBJ2-7; length: 15
CDR3: ASKEGAGANVLT; V: TRBV19; J: TRBJ2-6; length: 12
CDR3: ASSLRPGSGNTIY; V: TRBV5-1; J: TRBJ1-3; length: 13
CDR3: ASSWGSQGYEQY; V: TRBV11-2; J: TRBJ2-7; length: 12
CDR3: ASSPSGGYGYT; V: TRBV27; J: TRBJ1-2; length: 11
CDR3: ASSVAVLAAGDNEQF; V: TRBV9; J: TRBJ2-1; length: 15
CDR3: ASSYSRQNSGNTIY; V: TRBV6-5; J: TRBJ1-3; length: 14
CDR3: ASSLGQGFIGEQY; V: TRBV5-5; J: TRBJ2-7; length: 13
CDR3: ASSLKYRGHADTQY; V: TRBV7-8; J: TRBJ2-3; length: 14
CDR3: SVTGLSSNGYT; V: TRBV29-1; J: TRBJ1-2; length: 11
CDR3: ASSLEGVSSYNEQF; V: TRBV5-4; J: TRBJ2-1; length: 14
CDR3: ASSLSREEGYT; V: TRBV5-1; J: TRBJ1-2; length: 11
CDR3: ASSWGQNYGYT; V: TRBV5-1; J: TRBJ1-2; length: 11
CDR3: AWYEGGGYGYT; V: TRBV30; J: TRBJ1-2; length: 11
CDR3: ASSQDVGGDTQY; V: TRBV4-3; J: TRBJ2-3; length: 12
CDR3: ASSPDSLTSSYEQY; V: TRBV6-2/TRBV6-3; J: TRBJ2-7; length: 14
CDR3: ASSLQSGQVFDNEQF; V: TRBV7-3; J: TRBJ2-1; length: 15
CDR3: ASSPGTSGDTQY; V: TRBV18; J: TRBJ2-3; length: 12
CDR3: ASSTTEKLF; V: TRBV6-2/TRBV6-3; J: TRBJ1-4; length: 9